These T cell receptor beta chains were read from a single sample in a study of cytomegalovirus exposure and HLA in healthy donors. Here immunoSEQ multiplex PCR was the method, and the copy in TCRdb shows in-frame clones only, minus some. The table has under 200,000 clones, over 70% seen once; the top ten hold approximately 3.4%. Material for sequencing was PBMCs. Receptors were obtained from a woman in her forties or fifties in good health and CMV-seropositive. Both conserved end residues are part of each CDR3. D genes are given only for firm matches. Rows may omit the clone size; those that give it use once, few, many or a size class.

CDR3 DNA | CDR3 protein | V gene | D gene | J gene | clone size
TGTGCCAGCAGCTCGTCCGCGGGTGACACTGAAGCTTTCTTT | CASSSSAGDTEAFF | TRBV7-6 | - | TRBJ1-1 | -
TGTGCCAGCAGTTACACCGGGGGGGGGCGCGGTTACGAGCAGTACTTC | CASSYTGGGRGYEQYF | TRBV6-5 | TRBD2 | TRBJ2-7 | -
TGTGCCATCAGTGAGGTCATCAGTGAAGCTTTCTTT | CAISEVISEAFF | TRBV10-3 | - | TRBJ1-1 | -
TGTGCCAGCTCACCGGGGACAGGGGATACCTACGAGCAGTACTTC | CASSPGTGDTYEQYF | TRBV18 | TRBD1 | TRBJ2-7 | -
TGTGCCTGGAGTGGGACACCGAGCAATCAGCCCCAGCATTTT | CAWSGTPSNQPQHF | TRBV30 | - | TRBJ1-5 | -
TGCGCCAGCAGCTTCCGGGACTGGCAGTTCTTC | CASSFRDWQFF | TRBV5-1 | - | TRBJ2-1 | -
TGTGCCAGCAGGGGGCCGGCTTGGGGGGAGTTGCGTGGAGAGCAGTACTTC | CASRGPAWGELRGEQYF | TRBV7-2 | - | TRBJ2-7 | -
TGCAGCCGAAGCTGTGATTCCTACGAGCAGTACTTC | CSRSCDSYEQYF | TRBV29-1 | - | TRBJ2-7 | -
TGCGCCAGCAGCCCGAGATTAGATAATTCACCCCTCCACTTT | CASSPRLDNSPLHF | TRBV4-3 | - | TRBJ1-6 | -
TGTGCCAGCAGCGTAGTTGTATACCCAGGGGGCACTGAAGCTTTCTTT | CASSVVVYPGGTEAFF | TRBV9 | TRBD1 | TRBJ1-1 | -
TGTGCCAGCAGCTTAGCTGGGGCCAACGGCCTGACTTTC | CASSLAGANGLTF | TRBV7-8 | - | TRBJ2-6 | few
TGTGCCAGCAGCGCAGACAGGGTCCCCTATAATTCACCCCTCCACTTT | CASSADRVPYNSPLHF | TRBV7-8 | TRBD1 | TRBJ1-6 | few
TGTGCCAGCTCACCGCGCAGACTACTCGGAAACACCATATATTTT | CASSPRRLLGNTIYF | TRBV18 | - | TRBJ1-3 | -
TGTGCCGGCGCTAGCGGGAGCGTCACCGGGGAGCTGTTTTTT | CAGASGSVTGELFF | TRBV5-4 | TRBD2 | TRBJ2-2 | once
TGCGCCAGCAGCCTGGCGACGGGGTCCCCGACCTACGAGCAGTACTTC | CASSLATGSPTYEQYF | TRBV5-1 | - | TRBJ2-7 | -
TGCAGTGGCTTGGGGCTGTATGAGCAGTTCTTC | CSGLGLYEQFF | TRBV20-1 | - | TRBJ2-1 | once
TGTGCCAGCAGCGTAGCGGGAGACCTCTACAATGAGCAGTTCTTC | CASSVAGDLYNEQFF | TRBV9 | - | TRBJ2-1 | -
TGTGCCTGGGCCCCCCGGGCAGGGGGAGAGACCCAGTACTTC | CAWAPRAGGETQYF | TRBV30 | TRBD1 | TRBJ2-5 | -
TGTGCCAGCAGCTTGGGGACAGGGGGCTTGTACACTGAAGCTTTCTTT | CASSLGTGGLYTEAFF | TRBV5-6 | TRBD1 | TRBJ1-1 | few
TGTGCCAGCAGCGTCGGAATTTCGGGAACCTACGAGCAGTACTTC | CASSVGISGTYEQYF | TRBV9 | - | TRBJ2-7 | -
TGCGCCAGCTCCCGAACAGGTGGAGATGAGGGCTACACCTTC | CASSRTGGDEGYTF | TRBV5-1 | - | TRBJ1-2 | -
TGTGCCAGCAGCTTGGGTAGGGGGTACGGGAACACTGAAGCTTTCTTT | CASSLGRGYGNTEAFF | TRBV5-6 | - | TRBJ1-1 | few
TGCGCCAGCAGCTTGAACACAGGGAGCGCTATCTATGGCTACACCTTC | CASSLNTGSAIYGYTF | TRBV5-1 | - | TRBJ1-2 | -
TGTGCCAGCAGTTACTCTACAGGGCGCGATGAGCAGTTCTTC | CASSYSTGRDEQFF | TRBV6-6 | - | TRBJ2-1 | -
TGTGCCAGCAGCGAGAGGCGGGTTTATGGCTACACCTTC | CASSERRVYGYTF | TRBV28 | - | TRBJ1-2 | once
TGTGCCAGCAGTGACCGGACAGCCCTTGAAGCTTTCTTT | CASSDRTALEAFF | TRBV2 | - | TRBJ1-1 | -
TGCAGCGTTGCGAATCGGGCAGGGAGGGATGGCTACACCTTC | CSVANRAGRDGYTF | TRBV29-1 | - | TRBJ1-2 | -
TGTGCCAGCAGCTGGATAAGAGGGAGTGGCGACGAGCAGTACTTC | CASSWIRGSGDEQYF | TRBV5-5 | - | TRBJ2-7 | -
TGTGCCATCAGTGACCAACAGGGTAACTATGGCTACACCTTC | CAISDQQGNYGYTF | TRBV10-3 | - | TRBJ1-2 | -
TGTGCCTGGACCCGGGACAGGGCGGACAATGAGCAGTTCTTC | CAWTRDRADNEQFF | TRBV30 | TRBD1 | TRBJ2-1 | few
TGTGCCAGCAGCGGAGTAGGTCCCCGCTCTATGCTCGATGAGCAGTTCTTC | CASSGVGPRSMLDEQFF | TRBV7-9 | - | TRBJ2-1 | -
TGTGCCAGCAGCGCTAATGACAGGGCCACTGAAGCTTTCTTT | CASSANDRATEAFF | TRBV9 | TRBD1 | TRBJ1-1 | -
TGTGCCAGCCGCAGGGACAGGGCCCAAGAGACCCAGTACTTC | CASRRDRAQETQYF | TRBV6-1 | TRBD1 | TRBJ2-5 | -
TGTGCCAGCTCAGGGGACAGGGAAGAGAGGACCCAGTACTTC | CASSGDREERTQYF | TRBV18 | TRBD1 | TRBJ2-5 | -
TGTGCCAGCCGGCCAGGGCTGACCTACGAGCAGTACTTC | CASRPGLTYEQYF | TRBV2 | - | TRBJ2-7 | -
TGCGCCAGCAGTTATTTGCCCTCTTCGGGGTCGAACACTGAAGCTTTCTTT | CASSYLPSSGSNTEAFF | TRBV5-1 | - | TRBJ1-1 | -